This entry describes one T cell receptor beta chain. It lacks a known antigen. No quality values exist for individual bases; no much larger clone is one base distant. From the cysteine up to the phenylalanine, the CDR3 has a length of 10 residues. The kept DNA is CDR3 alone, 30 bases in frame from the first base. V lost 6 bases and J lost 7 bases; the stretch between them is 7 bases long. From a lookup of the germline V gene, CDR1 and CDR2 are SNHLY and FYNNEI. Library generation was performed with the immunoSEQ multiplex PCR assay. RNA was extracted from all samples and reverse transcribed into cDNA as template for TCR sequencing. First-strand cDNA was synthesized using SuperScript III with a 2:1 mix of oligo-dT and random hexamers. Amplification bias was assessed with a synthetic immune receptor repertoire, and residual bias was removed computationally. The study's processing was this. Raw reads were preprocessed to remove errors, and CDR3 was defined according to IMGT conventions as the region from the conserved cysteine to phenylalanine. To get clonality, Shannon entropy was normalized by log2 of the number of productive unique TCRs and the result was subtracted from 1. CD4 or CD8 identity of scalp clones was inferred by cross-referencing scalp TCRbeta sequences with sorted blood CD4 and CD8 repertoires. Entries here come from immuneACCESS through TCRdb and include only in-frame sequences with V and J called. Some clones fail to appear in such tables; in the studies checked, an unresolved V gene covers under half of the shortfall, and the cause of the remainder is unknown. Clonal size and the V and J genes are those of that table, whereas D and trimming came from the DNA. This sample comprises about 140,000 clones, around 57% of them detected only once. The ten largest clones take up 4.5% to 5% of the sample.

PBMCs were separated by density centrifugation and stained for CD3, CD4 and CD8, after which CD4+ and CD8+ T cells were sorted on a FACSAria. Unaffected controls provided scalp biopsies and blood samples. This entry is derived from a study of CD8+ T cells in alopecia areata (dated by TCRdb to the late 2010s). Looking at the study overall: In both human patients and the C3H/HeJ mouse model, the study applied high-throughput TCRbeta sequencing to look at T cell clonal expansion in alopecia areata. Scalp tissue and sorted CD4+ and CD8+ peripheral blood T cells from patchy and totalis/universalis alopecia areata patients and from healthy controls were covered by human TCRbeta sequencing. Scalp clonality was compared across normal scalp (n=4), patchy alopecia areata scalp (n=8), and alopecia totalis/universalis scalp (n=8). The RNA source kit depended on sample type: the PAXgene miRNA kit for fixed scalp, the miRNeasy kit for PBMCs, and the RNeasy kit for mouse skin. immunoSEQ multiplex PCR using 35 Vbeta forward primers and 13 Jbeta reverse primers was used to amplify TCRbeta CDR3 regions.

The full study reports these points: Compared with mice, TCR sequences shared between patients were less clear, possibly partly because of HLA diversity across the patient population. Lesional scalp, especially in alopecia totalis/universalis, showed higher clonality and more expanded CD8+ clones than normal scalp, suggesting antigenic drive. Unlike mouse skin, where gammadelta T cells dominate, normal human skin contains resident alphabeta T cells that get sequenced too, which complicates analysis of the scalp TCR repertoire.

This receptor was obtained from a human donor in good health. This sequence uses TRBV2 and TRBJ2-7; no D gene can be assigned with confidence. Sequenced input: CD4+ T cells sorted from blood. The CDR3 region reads CASRELEQYF. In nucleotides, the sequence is TGTGCCAGCAGAGAATTGGAGCAGTACTTC.